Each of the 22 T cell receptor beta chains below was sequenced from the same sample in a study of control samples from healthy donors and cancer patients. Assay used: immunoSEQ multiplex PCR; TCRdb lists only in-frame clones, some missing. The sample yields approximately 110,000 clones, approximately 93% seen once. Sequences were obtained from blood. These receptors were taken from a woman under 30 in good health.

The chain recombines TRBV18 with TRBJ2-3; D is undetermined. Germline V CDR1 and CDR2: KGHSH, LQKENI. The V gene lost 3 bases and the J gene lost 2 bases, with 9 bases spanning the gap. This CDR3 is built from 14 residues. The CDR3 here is CASSPFALTDTQYF. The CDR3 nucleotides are TGTGCCAGCTCACCCTTTGCCCTCACAGATACGCAGTATTTT. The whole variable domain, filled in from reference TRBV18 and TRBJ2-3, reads NAGVMQNPRHLVRRRGQEARLRCSPMKGHSHVYWYRQLPEEGLKFMVYLQKENIIDESGMPKERFSAEFPKEGPSILRIQQVVRGDSAAYFCASSPFALTDTQYFGPGTRLTVL.

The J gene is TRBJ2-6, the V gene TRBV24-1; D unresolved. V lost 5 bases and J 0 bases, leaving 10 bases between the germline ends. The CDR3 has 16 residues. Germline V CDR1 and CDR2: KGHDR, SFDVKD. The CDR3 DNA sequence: TGTGCCACCAGTGGGGTCAGCTCCTCTGGGGCCAACGTCCTGACTTTC. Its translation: CATSGVSSSGANVLTF.

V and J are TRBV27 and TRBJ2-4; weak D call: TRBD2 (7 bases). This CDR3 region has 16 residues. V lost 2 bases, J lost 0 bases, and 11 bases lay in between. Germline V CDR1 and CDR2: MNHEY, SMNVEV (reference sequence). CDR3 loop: CASSLGGALAKNIQYF. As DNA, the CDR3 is TGTGCCAGCAGTTTAGGGGGGGCCCTAGCCAAAAACATTCAGTACTTC.

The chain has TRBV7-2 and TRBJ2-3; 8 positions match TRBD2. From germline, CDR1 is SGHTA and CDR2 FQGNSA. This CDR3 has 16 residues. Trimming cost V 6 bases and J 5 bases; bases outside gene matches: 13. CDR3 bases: TGTGCCAGCAGTCGCGAAGGGACTAGGACGATAGATACGCAGTATTTT. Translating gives CASSREGTRTIDTQYF.

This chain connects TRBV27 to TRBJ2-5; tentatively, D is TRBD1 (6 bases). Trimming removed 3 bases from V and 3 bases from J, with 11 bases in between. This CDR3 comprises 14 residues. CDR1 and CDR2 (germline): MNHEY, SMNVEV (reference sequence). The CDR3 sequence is CASSFHSGEETQYF. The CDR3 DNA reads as TGTGCCAGCAGTTTTCACTCAGGGGAAGAGACCCAGTACTTC.

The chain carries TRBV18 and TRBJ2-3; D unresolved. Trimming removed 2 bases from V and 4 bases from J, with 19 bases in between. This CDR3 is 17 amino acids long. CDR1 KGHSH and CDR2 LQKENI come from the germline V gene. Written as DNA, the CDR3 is TGTGCCAGCTCACCAAGGATCGTTCCGGGCGGCGCAGATACGCAGTATTTT. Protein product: CASSPRIVPGGADTQYF.

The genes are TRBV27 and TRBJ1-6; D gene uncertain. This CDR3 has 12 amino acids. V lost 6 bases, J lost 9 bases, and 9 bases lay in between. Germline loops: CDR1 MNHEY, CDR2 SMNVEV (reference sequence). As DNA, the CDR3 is TGTGCCAGCAGGGGGATCAGTTCACCCCTCCACTTT. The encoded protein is CASRGISSPLHF.

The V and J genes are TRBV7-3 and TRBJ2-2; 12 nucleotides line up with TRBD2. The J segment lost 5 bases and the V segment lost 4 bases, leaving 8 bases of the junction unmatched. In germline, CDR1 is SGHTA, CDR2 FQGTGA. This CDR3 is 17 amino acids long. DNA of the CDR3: TGTGCCAGCAGCTCCGGAACTACTAGCGGGAGGACCGGGGAGCTGTTTTTT. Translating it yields CASSSGTTSGRTGELFF.

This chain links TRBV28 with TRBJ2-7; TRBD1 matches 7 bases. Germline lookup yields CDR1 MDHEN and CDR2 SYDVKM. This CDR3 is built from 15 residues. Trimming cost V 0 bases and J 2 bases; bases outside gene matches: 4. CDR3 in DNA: TGTGCCAGCAGTTTATGGACAGGGACGACCTACGAGCAGTACTTC. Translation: CASSLWTGTTYEQYF.

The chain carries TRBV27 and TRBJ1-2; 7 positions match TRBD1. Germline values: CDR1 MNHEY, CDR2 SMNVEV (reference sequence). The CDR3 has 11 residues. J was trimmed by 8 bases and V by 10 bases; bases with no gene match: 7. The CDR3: CATRQGGGYTF. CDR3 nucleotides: TGTGCCACAAGACAGGGTGGAGGCTACACCTTC.

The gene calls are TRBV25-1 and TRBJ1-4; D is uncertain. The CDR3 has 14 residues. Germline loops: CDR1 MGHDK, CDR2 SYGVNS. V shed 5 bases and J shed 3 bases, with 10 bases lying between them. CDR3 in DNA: TGTGCCAGCAGTCTAGCTGGTGCTAATGAAAAACTGTTTTTT. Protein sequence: CASSLAGANEKLFF.

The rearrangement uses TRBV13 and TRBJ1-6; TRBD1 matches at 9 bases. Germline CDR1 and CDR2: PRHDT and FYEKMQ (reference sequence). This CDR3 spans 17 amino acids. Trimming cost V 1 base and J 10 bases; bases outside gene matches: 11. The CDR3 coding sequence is TGTGCCAGCAGCTTAGTCCGGGACAGGGACAGAGGGTCACCCCTCCACTTT. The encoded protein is CASSLVRDRDRGSPLHF.

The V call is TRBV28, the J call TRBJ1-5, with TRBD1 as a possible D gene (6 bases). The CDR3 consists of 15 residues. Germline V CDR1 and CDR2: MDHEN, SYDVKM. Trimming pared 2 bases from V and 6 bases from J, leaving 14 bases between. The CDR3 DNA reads TGTGCCAGCAGTTTACGGGGGGCTATCGGTCAGCCCCAGCATTTT. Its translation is CASSLRGAIGQPQHF.

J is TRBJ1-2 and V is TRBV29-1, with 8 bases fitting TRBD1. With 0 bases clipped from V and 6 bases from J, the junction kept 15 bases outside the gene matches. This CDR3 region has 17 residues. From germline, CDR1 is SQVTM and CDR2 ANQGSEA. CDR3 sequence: CSVEETAAGGRVNGYTF. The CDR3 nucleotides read TGCAGCGTTGAAGAAACCGCGGCAGGGGGCAGGGTTAATGGCTACACCTTC.

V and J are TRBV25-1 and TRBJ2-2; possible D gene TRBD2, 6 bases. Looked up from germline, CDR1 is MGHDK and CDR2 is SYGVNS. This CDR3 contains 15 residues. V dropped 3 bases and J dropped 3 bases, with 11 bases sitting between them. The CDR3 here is CASSEGGRDTGELFF. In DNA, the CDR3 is TGTGCCAGCAGTGAGGGGGGAAGGGACACCGGGGAGCTGTTTTTT.

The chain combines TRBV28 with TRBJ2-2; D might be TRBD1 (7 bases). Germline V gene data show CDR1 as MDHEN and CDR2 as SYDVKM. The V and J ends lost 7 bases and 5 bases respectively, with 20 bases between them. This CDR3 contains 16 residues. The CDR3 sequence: CASTPMTGRRTGELFF. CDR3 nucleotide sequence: TGTGCCAGCACACCTATGACAGGGAGGCGTACCGGGGAGCTGTTTTTT.

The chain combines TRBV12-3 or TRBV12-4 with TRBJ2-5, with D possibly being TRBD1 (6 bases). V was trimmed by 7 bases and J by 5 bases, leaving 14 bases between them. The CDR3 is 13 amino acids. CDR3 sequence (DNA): TGTGCCAGCACCAGGGGATCTTCTGAGACCCAGTACTTC. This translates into CASTRGSSETQYF.

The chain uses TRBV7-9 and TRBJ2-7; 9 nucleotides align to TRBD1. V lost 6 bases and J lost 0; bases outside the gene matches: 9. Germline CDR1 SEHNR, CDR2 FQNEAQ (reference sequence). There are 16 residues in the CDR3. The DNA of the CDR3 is TGTGCCAGCAGACATGAAGGACAGGGGAACTCCTACGAGCAGTACTTC. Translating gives CASRHEGQGNSYEQYF.

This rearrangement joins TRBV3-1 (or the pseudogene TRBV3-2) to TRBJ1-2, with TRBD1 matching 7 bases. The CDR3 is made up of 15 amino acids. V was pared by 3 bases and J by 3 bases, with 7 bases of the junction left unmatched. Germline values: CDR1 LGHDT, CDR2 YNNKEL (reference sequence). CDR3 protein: CASSHRARGDYGYTF. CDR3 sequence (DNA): TGTGCCAGCAGCCATCGTGCCAGGGGGGACTATGGCTACACCTTC.

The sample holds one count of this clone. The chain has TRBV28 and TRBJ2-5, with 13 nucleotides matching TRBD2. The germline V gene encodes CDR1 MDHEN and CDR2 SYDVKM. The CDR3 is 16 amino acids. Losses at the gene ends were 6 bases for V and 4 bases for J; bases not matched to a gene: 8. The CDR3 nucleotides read TGTGCCAGCAGCCAAGGACTAGCGGGAGTGAGAGAGACCCAGTACTTC. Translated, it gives CASSQGLAGVRETQYF.

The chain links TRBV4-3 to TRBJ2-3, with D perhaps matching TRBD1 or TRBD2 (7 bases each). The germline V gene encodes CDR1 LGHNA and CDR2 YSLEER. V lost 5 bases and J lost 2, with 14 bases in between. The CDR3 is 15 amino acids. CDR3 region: CASSTGEGDTDTQYF. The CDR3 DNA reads TGCGCCAGCAGCACAGGGGAGGGGGACACAGATACGCAGTATTTT.

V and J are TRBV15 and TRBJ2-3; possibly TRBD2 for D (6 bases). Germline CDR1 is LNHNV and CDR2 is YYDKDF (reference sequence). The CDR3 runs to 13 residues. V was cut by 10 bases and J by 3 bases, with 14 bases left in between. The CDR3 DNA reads TGTGCCATCAAAACTAGCCCGACAGATACGCAGTATTTT. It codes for CAIKTSPTDTQYF.